This TCR beta chain was identified in a study of graft-versus-host responses after intestinal transplantation. Across the study: Grafts were multivisceral, liver-intestinal, or isolated intestinal. Recipients were all induced with anti-thymocyte globulin, then given tacrolimus and steroids for about three years.

Germline CDR1 is SEHNR and CDR2 is FQNEAQ (reference sequence). CDR3 length equals 17 residues. Trimming removed 5 bases from V and 3 bases from J; junction bases left unmatched: 12. Worth noting for this clone: Its antigen is currently unknown.

The data were produced by immunoSEQ multiplex PCR, yet TCRdb's version contains in-frame clones alone and is incomplete. This repertoire shows 65,000 to 100,000 clones, under 95% found once; its top ten account for about 0.4%. Study-level findings and limits: Present in recipient marrow, GvH clones included some that appeared first in ileum or blood.

Sample: unstimulated CD8+ T cells sorted from spleen or lymph node cells, taken before transplant. This clonotype was obtained from a human donor who was the organ donor for an intestinal transplant. This chain uses TRBV7-9 with TRBJ2-1; 8 bases align to TRBD1. CDR3 in amino acids: CASSPRDRGPGYNEQFF. DNA of the CDR3: TGTGCCAGCAGCCCGAGAGACAGGGGACCAGGCTACAATGAGCAGTTCTTC.